This TCR beta chain was sequenced in a study of blood T cell repertoires in COVID-19. This study enrolled people aged about 18 to 90 from about two dozen US geographic areas. Cohort assignment relied on participant-reported clinical history. Recovered Cohort 3 donors showed two negative PCRs, clearance, or symptom resolution. Original processing methods: Amplification from reference gene primers served as the basis for estimated nucleated cell counts. Data came from immunoSEQ multiplex PCR; TCRdb stores just in-frame clones and leaves some out. V and J calls and clone size are given by that table; D and trimming were obtained from the DNA. The repertoire holds 250,000 to 350,000 clones, with around 90% as singletons. CDR1 is LGHNA, CDR2 YSLEER, per germline. V lost 0 bases to trimming and J lost 2 bases, with 4 bases between them. The CDR3 has 13 amino acids.

The source is a woman in her late teens or twenties who had recovered from COVID-19. The specimen sequenced was PBMCs or T cells enriched from blood (not recorded which). V gene TRBV4-3 combines with J gene TRBJ2-5; unclear D gene. The CDR3 DNA is TGCGCCAGCAGCCAAGATTTACAAGAGACCCAGTACTTC. Protein product: CASSQDLQETQYF.